Sequencing of this T cell receptor (beta chain) was carried out in a study of a mutant IDH1 vaccine in newly diagnosed glioma. For the study at large: Eight vaccinations went to patients in weeks 1, 3, 5, 7, 11, 15, 19, 23. Most had both radiotherapy and temozolomide beforehand; others had only one.

Per germline, CDR1 SEHNR and CDR2 FQNEAQ (reference sequence). Trimming shortened V by 5 bases and J by 14 bases, and 19 bases separated the two germline ends. The CDR3 runs 13 residues. Time point noted: week 23, last vaccination. In the vaccine, a single dose held 300 ug of the mutant IDH1 20-mer peptide, along with topical imiquimod. New IDH1-mutant, ATRX-lost WHO grade 3 or 4 astrocytomas occurred in donors. Assay: immunoSEQ multiplex PCR; the TCRdb copy retains only in-frame clones and omits some. The sample lists around 39,000 clones; around 85% were seen once. About this clone: Its antigen is undetermined.

This receptor was obtained from a woman under 30 with glioma. Some clones in this sample may be carry-over from other donors' samples. The rearrangement links TRBV7-9 to TRBJ2-1; D ambiguous. The source was PBMCs, collected from a glioma patient whose treatment included an IDH1 peptide vaccine. CDR3: CASSQLNPFLEFF. The CDR3 DNA reads as TGTGCCAGCAGCCAACTTAATCCCTTTTTGGAGTTCTTC.